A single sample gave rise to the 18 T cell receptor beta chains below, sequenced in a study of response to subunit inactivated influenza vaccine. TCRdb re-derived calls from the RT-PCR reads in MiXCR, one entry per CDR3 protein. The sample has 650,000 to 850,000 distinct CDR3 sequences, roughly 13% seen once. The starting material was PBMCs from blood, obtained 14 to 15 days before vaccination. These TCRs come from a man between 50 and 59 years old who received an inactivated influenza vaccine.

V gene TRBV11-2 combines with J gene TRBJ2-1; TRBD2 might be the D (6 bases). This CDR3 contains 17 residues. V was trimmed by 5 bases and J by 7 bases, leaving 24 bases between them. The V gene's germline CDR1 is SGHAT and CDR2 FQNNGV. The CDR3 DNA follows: TGTGCCAGCAGCGACTATGCCTCGGGGAGCCGGGGGAATGAGCAGTTCTTC. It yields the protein CASSDYASGSRGNEQFF.

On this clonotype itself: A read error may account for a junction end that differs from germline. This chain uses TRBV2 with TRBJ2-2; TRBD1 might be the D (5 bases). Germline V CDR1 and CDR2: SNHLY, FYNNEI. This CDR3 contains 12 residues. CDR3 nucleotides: TGTGTCAGCACTCAAGGGGCGGGGGAGCTGTTTTTT. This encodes CVSTQGAGELFF.

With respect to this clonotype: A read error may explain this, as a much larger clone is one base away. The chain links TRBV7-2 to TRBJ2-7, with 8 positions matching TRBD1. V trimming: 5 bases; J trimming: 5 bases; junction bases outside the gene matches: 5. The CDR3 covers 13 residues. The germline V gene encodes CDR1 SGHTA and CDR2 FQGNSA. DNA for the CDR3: TGTGCCAGCAGCCCGACAGGGGTCCACGAGCAGTACTTC. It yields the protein CASSPTGVHEQYF.

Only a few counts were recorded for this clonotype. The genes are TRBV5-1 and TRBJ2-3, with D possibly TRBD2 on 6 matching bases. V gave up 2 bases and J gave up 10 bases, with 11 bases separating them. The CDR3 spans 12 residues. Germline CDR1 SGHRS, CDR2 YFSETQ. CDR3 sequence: CASSFGDSAQYF. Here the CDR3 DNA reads TGCGCCAGCAGCTTCGGGGACTCCGCGCAGTATTTT.

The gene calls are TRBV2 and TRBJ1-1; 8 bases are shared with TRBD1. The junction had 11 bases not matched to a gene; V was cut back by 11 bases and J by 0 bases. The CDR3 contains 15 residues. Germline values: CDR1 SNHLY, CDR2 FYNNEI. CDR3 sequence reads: CAGTPWDRMNTEAFF. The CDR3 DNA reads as TGTGCCGGGACTCCGTGGGACAGGATGAACACTGAAGCTTTCTTT.

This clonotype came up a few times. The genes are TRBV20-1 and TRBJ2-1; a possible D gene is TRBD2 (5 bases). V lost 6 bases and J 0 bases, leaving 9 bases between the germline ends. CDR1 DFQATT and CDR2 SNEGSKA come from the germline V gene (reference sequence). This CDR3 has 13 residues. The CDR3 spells CSAGGPSYNEQFF. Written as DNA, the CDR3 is TGCAGTGCCGGAGGTCCCTCCTACAATGAGCAGTTCTTC.

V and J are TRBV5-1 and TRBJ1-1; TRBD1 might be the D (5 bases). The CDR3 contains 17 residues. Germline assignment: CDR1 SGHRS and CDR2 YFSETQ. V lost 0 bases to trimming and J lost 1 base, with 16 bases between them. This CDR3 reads CASSLGRRGTENTEAFF. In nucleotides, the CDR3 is TGCGCCAGCAGCTTGGGAAGGCGGGGGACGGAGAACACTGAAGCTTTCTTT.

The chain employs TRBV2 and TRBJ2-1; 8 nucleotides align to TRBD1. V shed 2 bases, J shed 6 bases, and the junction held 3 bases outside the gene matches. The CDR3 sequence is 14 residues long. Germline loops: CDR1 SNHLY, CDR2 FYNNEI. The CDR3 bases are TGTGCCAGCAGTGAAAACAGGGGGTCCAATGAGCAGTTCTTC. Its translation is CASSENRGSNEQFF.

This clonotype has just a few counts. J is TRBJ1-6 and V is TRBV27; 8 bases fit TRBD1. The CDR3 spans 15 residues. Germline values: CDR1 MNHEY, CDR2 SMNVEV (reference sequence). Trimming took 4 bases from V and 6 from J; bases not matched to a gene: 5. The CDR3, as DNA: TGTGCCAGCAGTTACCGGACAGGGCCTAATTCACCCCTCCACTTT. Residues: CASSYRTGPNSPLHF.

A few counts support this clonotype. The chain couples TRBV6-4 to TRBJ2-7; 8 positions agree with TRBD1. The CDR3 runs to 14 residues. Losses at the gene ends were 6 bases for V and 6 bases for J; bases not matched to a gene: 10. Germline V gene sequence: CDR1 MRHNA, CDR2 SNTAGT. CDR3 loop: CASRDRAHVGEQYF. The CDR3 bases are TGTGCCAGCAGGGACAGGGCCCACGTGGGCGAGCAGTACTTC.

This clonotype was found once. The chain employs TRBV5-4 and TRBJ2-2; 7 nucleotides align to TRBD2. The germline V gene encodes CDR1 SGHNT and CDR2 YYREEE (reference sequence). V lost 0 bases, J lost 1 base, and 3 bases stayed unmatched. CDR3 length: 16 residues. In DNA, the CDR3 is TGTGCCAGCAGCTTGGGACTAGCCAGGAACACCGGGGAGCTGTTTTTT. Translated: CASSLGLARNTGELFF.

CDR3 nucleotide sequence: TGCGCCAGCAGCCCTGACAGGGGGCACACCGGGGAGCTGTTTTTT. This codes for CASSPDRGHTGELFF. The chain employs TRBV5-1 and TRBJ2-2, with 10 bases aligning to TRBD1. The germline V gene has CDR1 SGHRS and CDR2 YFSETQ. V dropped 4 bases and J dropped 3; count of bases not matched to a gene: 3. The CDR3 is 15 residues long.

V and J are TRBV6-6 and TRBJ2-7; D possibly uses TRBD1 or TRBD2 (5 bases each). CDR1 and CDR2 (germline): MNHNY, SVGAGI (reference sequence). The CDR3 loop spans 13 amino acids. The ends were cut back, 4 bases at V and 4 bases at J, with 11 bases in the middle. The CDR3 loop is CASSFGDAYEQYF. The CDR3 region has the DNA TGTGCCAGCAGTTTCGGGGACGCATACGAGCAGTACTTC.

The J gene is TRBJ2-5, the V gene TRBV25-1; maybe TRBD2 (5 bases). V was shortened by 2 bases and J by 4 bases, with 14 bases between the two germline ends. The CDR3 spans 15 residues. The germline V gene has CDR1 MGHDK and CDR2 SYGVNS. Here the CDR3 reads CASSETTGLLETQYF. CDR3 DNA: TGTGCCAGCAGTGAAACTACGGGGTTACTAGAGACCCAGTACTTC.

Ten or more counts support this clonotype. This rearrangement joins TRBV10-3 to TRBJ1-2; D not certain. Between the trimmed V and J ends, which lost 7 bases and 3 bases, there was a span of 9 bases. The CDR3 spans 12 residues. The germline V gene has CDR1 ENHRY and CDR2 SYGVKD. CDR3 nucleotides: TGTGCCATCAACCCTGCGGACTATGGCTACACCTTC. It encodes CAINPADYGYTF.

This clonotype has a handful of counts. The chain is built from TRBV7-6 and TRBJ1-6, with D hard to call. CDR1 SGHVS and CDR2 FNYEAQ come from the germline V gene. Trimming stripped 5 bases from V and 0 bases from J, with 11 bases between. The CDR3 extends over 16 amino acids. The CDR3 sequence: CASSQGKGSYNSPLHF. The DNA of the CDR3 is TGTGCCAGCAGCCAAGGGAAAGGCTCCTATAATTCACCCCTCCACTTT.

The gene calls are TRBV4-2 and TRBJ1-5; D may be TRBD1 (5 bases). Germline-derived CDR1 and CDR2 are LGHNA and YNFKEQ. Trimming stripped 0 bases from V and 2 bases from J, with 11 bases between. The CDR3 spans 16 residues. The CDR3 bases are TGTGCCAGCAGCCAAGATCTCGGCAGGGGCAATCAGCCCCAGCATTTT. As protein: CASSQDLGRGNQPQHF.

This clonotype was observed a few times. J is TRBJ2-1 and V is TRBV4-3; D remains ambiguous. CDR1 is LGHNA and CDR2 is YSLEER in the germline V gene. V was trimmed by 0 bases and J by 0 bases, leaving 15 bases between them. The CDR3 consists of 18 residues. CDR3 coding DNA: TGCGCCAGCAGCCAAGATGTAGGCGGAACAAGCTCCTACAATGAGCAGTTCTTC. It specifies CASSQDVGGTSSYNEQFF.